This T cell receptor beta chain originates from a study of blood T cell repertoires in COVID-19. V was cut by 0 bases and J by 1 base, with 6 bases left in between. Germline V gene sequence: CDR1 LGHNA, CDR2 YNFKEQ. This CDR3 contains 14 residues. Assay: immunoSEQ multiplex PCR; the TCRdb copy retains only in-frame clones and omits some. The sample lists about 170,000 clones; around four fifths were seen once. The sequence came from a woman older than 75 with acute or convalescent COVID-19. The sequencing input was peripheral blood. The V and J genes are TRBV4-2 and TRBJ1-1; D is unresolved. The CDR3 reads CASSQDRRNTEAFF. The CDR3 DNA reads as TGTGCCAGCAGCCAAGACAGGCGGAACACTGAAGCTTTCTTT.